This T cell receptor beta chain originates from a study of CD8+ T cells in alopecia areata. Study in general: Each day, treated patients took oral tofacitinib twice, at 5 to 10 mg per dose.

Regarding treatment: oral pan-JAK inhibitor, 5-10 mg twice daily. PBMCs were stained for CD3, CD4 and CD8, and CD4+ and CD8+ T cells were sorted. A word on this clone: Its target is not known.

Study results and limitations: Persistence of many expanded lesional clones was seen in scalp and blood during tofacitinib.

V trimming: 4 bases; J trimming: 4 bases; junction bases outside the gene matches: 3. The CDR3 loop spans 13 amino acids. Germline-derived CDR1 and CDR2 are ENHRY and SYGVKD. Investigators isolated RNA and reverse transcribed it into cDNA to act as the sequencing template. Repertoires were generated with immunoSEQ multiplex PCR, while TCRdb's copy carries only in-frame clones and drops some. Of about 120,000 clones listed, around 56% are singletons. The TCR was taken from a human donor with alopecia areata. The V call is TRBV10-3, the J call TRBJ2-7; TRBD1 matches at 8 bases. The sequenced sample was CD4+ T cells sorted from blood, obtained at week 4, from a patient treated with tofacitinib. DNA for the CDR3: TGTGCCATCAGTGGGACAGGGAGGTACGAGCAGTACTTC. Translation: CAISGTGRYEQYF.